These 2 T cell receptor beta chains originate from one sample sequenced in a study of shared clonotypes between healthy human individuals. Only in-frame clones appear in the TCRdb table, and some are missing; sequencing was by immunoSEQ multiplex PCR. The sample comprises millions of clones, 85% to 95% of which are singletons, and 0.1% to 0.15% rests with the top ten. The sequencing sample was made of naive CD4+ T cells sorted from blood. As for subset: CD45RA+ positively selected. Source of these receptors: a man between 18 and 35 years old in good health.

The J gene is TRBJ2-2, the V gene TRBV28; D call uncertain. The CDR3 spans 14 residues. With 7 bases removed from V and 0 bases from J, the gap between germline ends came to 9 bases. Germline CDR1 and CDR2: MDHEN and SYDVKM. DNA of the CDR3: TGTGCCAGCATTAACCGGGCGAACACCGGGGAGCTGTTTTTT. This codes for CASINRANTGELFF.

This rearrangement joins TRBV29-1 to TRBJ2-1; D could derive from TRBD1 or TRBD2 (6 bases each). Germline V gives CDR1 SQVTM, CDR2 ANQGSEA. The CDR3 is 15 amino acids. The germline V and J ends were trimmed by 0 bases and 6 bases, with 15 bases remaining between them. The CDR3 nucleotides are TGCAGCGTTGAAGATCGAGGGGGGCCGCCCAATGAGCAGTTCTTC. Its translation: CSVEDRGGPPNEQFF.